Below are 26 T cell receptor beta chains sequenced from a single sample in a study of Ad26.COV2.S vaccination and SARS-CoV-2 variants. Documented treatment: some 19 received Ad26.COV2.S at low or high dose, single or two shots; a few received placebo; per-sample allocation not given. Sampling was performed 63 days after the first vaccine or placebo injection. TCRdb's copy holds only in-frame clones and misses some; the assay was immunoSEQ multiplex PCR. The table lists around 450,000 clones, 89% of them singletons. The sequencing here drew on peripheral blood, taken in a trial of Ad26.COV2.S vaccine versus placebo. These receptors all stem from a person aged 18-65 years who received the Ad26.COV2.S COVID-19 vaccine or a placebo.

The V and J genes are TRBV4-3 and TRBJ2-7; unclear D gene. Trimming cost V 0 bases and J 2 bases, with 5 bases left between them. Germline assignment: CDR1 LGHNA and CDR2 YSLEER. CDR3 size: 13 residues. The CDR3 DNA sequence: TGCGCCAGCAGCCAAGATCGGGCCTACGAGCAGTACTTC. Its translation is CASSQDRAYEQYF.

To note about this clone: At the DNA level, this CDR3 is encoded by other sequences in the same sample as well. The chain has TRBV5-1 and TRBJ2-5; maybe TRBD1 (5 bases). The V gene lost 0 bases and the J gene lost 1 base, with 7 bases spanning the gap. CDR1 is SGHRS, CDR2 YFSETQ, per germline. The CDR3 is 14 amino acids. The CDR3 bases are TGCGCCAGCAGCTTGGGGACATCCCAAGAGACCCAGTACTTC. This gives the protein CASSLGTSQETQYF.

V is TRBV28 and J is TRBJ2-7, with 7 bases matching TRBD2. Germline CDR1 reads MDHEN; CDR2 reads SYDVKM. The CDR3 loop spans 14 amino acids. J gave up 1 base and V 4 bases, and 4 bases lay outside the gene matches. The chain's CDR3 is CASSSASGSYEQYV. CDR3 DNA: TGTGCCAGCAGTTCGGCTAGCGGTTCCTACGAGCAGTACGTC.

This chain joins TRBV29-1 and TRBJ1-2; D perhaps matches TRBD1 (5 bases). The CDR3 sequence is 13 residues long. Between the trimmed V and J ends, which lost 3 bases and 4 bases, there was a span of 12 bases. Germline lookup yields CDR1 SQVTM and CDR2 ANQGSEA. CDR3 residues: CSVEPGRGYGYTF. DNA for the CDR3: TGCAGCGTTGAGCCAGGGCGAGGCTATGGCTACACCTTC.

The chain links TRBV5-1 to TRBJ2-5; a possible D gene is TRBD1 (6 bases). The germline CDR1 and CDR2 sequences are SGHRS and YFSETQ. Trimming removed 2 bases from V and 1 base from J, with 9 bases in between. The CDR3 is 14 residues long. Here the CDR3 reads CASSFGQTQETQYF. DNA for the CDR3: TGCGCCAGCAGCTTCGGACAGACCCAAGAGACCCAGTACTTC.

V usage is TRBV5-1 and J usage is TRBJ1-6, with D tentatively TRBD1 (6 bases). The germline V gene has CDR1 SGHRS and CDR2 YFSETQ. Trimming shortened V by 2 bases and J by 6 bases, and 15 bases separated the two germline ends. CDR3 length: 16 residues. The DNA of the CDR3 is TGCGCCAGCAGCTTAACGGGGGGCCGTGGTAATTCACCCCTCCACTTT. It translates to CASSLTGGRGNSPLHF.

The chain combines TRBV7-6 with TRBJ2-2; 12 nucleotides match TRBD2. V lost 2 bases, J lost 3 bases, and 4 bases stayed unmatched. The CDR3 sequence is 17 residues long. The germline gives CDR1 SGHVS, CDR2 FNYEAQ. CDR3 loop: CASSLLAGGPYTGELFF. The CDR3, as DNA: TGTGCCAGCAGCTTACTAGCGGGGGGGCCGTACACCGGGGAGCTGTTTTTT.

This chain connects TRBV11-3 to TRBJ2-3; D might be TRBD2 (6 bases). The CDR3 runs 15 residues. Trimming shortened V by 4 bases and J by 5 bases, and 16 bases separated the two germline ends. The germline V gene has CDR1 SGHNT and CDR2 YENEEA. Written as DNA, the CDR3 is TGTGCCAGCAGCTCCCCATTCCTGACTAGAGATACGCAGTATTTT. Residues: CASSSPFLTRDTQYF. The full variable domain, in which reference TRBV11-3 and TRBJ2-3 provide the parts outside the CDR3, is EAGVVQSPRYKIIEKKQPVAFWCNPISGHNTLYWYLQNLGQGPELLIRYENEEAVDDSQLPKDRFSAERLKGVDSTLKIQPAELGDSAVYLCASSSPFLTRDTQYFGPGTRLTVL.

This chain uses TRBV4-3 with TRBJ2-7; 7 bases match TRBD2. This CDR3 has 14 residues. The germline CDR1 and CDR2 sequences are LGHNA and YSLEER. V shed 1 base, J shed 2 bases, and the junction held 2 bases outside the gene matches. CDR3 nucleotide sequence: TGCGCCAGCAGCCAAGTTCTAGCGGCCTACGAGCAGTACTTC. Translating gives CASSQVLAAYEQYF.

The genes are TRBV18 and TRBJ2-3; D gene uncertain. The V and J ends lost 6 bases and 1 base respectively, with 14 bases between them. Germline values: CDR1 KGHSH, CDR2 LQKENI. The CDR3 is 15 amino acids. The DNA of the CDR3 is TGTGCCAGCTCGCCGGGCCAAATCGGCACAGATACGCAGTATTTT. Translated, it gives CASSPGQIGTDTQYF.

This clone was recorded once. The J gene is TRBJ2-3, the V gene TRBV19; D is undetermined. This CDR3 contains 15 residues. Germline V gene data show CDR1 as LNHDA and CDR2 as SQIVND (reference sequence). Trimming pared 5 bases from V and 0 bases from J, leaving 12 bases between. Here the CDR3 reads CASSPRAESTDTQYF. CDR3 in DNA: TGTGCCAGTAGTCCCCGCGCCGAGAGCACAGATACGCAGTATTTT.

The genes are TRBV24-1 and TRBJ2-2; no clear D gene. Germline values: CDR1 KGHDR, CDR2 SFDVKD. Trimming cost V 4 bases and J 0 bases, with 14 bases left between them. The CDR3 has 17 residues. CDR3 residues: CATSDLPDVTNTGELFF. CDR3 DNA: TGTGCCACCAGTGACCTACCGGACGTAACGAACACCGGGGAGCTGTTTTTT.

The chain recombines TRBV7-9 with TRBJ1-1; the D is unclear. The CDR3 covers 12 residues. V was cut by 5 bases and J by 3 bases, with 7 bases left in between. The germline CDR1 and CDR2 sequences are SEHNR and FQNEAQ (reference sequence). The DNA of the CDR3 is TGTGCCAGCAGCCACGCCTACACTGAAGCTTTCTTT. Encoded protein: CASSHAYTEAFF.

The chain combines TRBV4-3 with TRBJ1-4; the D gene is possibly TRBD1 (5 bases). Trimming shortened V by 0 bases and J by 3 bases, and 17 bases separated the two germline ends. The CDR3 is made up of 18 amino acids. The V gene's germline CDR1 is LGHNA and CDR2 YSLEER. The CDR3 protein is CASSQDVLDGGANEKLFF. CDR3 nucleotides: TGCGCCAGCAGCCAAGACGTTTTAGACGGGGGGGCTAATGAAAAACTGTTTTTT.

Written as DNA, the CDR3 is TGCGCCAGCAGCTCGGACCTTGGGGAGCCTGCCCTAGGCACTGAAGCTTTCTTT. It encodes CASSSDLGEPALGTEAFF. This chain uses TRBV5-1 with TRBJ1-1; D unresolved. Between the trimmed V and J ends, which lost 3 bases and 4 bases, there was a span of 25 bases. The V gene's germline CDR1 is SGHRS and CDR2 YFSETQ. This CDR3 is 18 amino acids long.

The rearrangement links TRBV6-6 to TRBJ1-4; 9 bases are a match to TRBD1. The CDR3 totals 15 residues. J gave up 6 bases and V 5 bases, and 7 bases lay outside the gene matches. Germline V CDR1 and CDR2: MNHNY, SVGAGI (reference sequence). Written as DNA, the CDR3 is TGTGCCAGCAGTACATCCGGGACAGGGTATGAAAAACTGTTTTTT. Protein: CASSTSGTGYEKLFF.

CDR3 sequence (DNA): TGTGCCAGCAGCTTAGGCTTGATAGCGGGGGGCGGTGAGCAGTTCTTC. Amino acid sequence: CASSLGLIAGGGEQFF. V is TRBV11-3 and J is TRBJ2-1, with 10 positions matching TRBD2. Germline CDR1 and CDR2: SGHNT and YENEEA. With V trimmed by 1 base and J by 9 bases, 9 bases remained unmatched. The CDR3 is 16 amino acids.

The chain joins TRBV5-6 to TRBJ2-7, with 10 bases aligning to TRBD1. The CDR3 extends over 15 amino acids. The germline gives CDR1 SGHDT, CDR2 YYEEEE. The ends lost 4 bases at V and 0 bases at J; junction bases unmatched: 4. CDR3 sequence (DNA): TGTGCCAGCAGCGGGGGGACAGGGGTCTCCTACGAGCAGTACTTC. It encodes CASSGGTGVSYEQYF.

This CDR3 is CASSYDTPETNYGYTF. In DNA form, the CDR3 reads TGTGCCAGTAGTTACGACACCCCGGAAACTAACTATGGCTACACCTTC. The V gene is TRBV19, the J gene TRBJ1-2, with D unclear. V lost 5 bases to trimming and J lost 0 bases, with 16 bases between them. The V gene's germline CDR1 is LNHDA and CDR2 SQIVND (reference sequence). This CDR3 comprises 16 residues.

This clone was seen a single time. This rearrangement joins TRBV10-1 to TRBJ2-7; D is possibly TRBD2 (7 bases). The V gene lost 9 bases and the J gene lost 0 bases, with 24 bases spanning the gap. The CDR3 spans 17 residues. From germline, CDR1 is WNHNN and CDR2 SYGVQD (reference sequence). The CDR3 sequence is CASPPPGRGRASYEQYV. As DNA, the CDR3 is TGCGCCAGTCCACCCCCGGGTAGGGGGAGGGCCTCCTACGAGCAGTACGTC.

V and J are TRBV4-3 and TRBJ2-3; 7 nucleotides match TRBD1. V lost 0 bases, J lost 2 bases, and 14 bases stayed unmatched. The CDR3 sequence is 19 residues long. Germline V gives CDR1 LGHNA, CDR2 YSLEER. The CDR3 DNA reads TGCGCCAGCAGCCAAGATAGGGCCTCGGACAGGCTTCTCACAGATACGCAGTATTTT. Residues: CASSQDRASDRLLTDTQYF.

The rearrangement links TRBV18 to TRBJ2-7; tentative D call: TRBD1 (6 bases). The ends were cut back, 1 base at V and 2 bases at J, with 12 bases in the middle. In germline, CDR1 is KGHSH, CDR2 LQKENI. The CDR3 sequence is 15 residues long. DNA for the CDR3: TGTGCCAGCTCACCACGACAGGCGGCGACCTACGAGCAGTACTTC. It translates to CASSPRQAATYEQYF.

The rearrangement links TRBV5-5 to TRBJ1-1; D might be TRBD1 (5 bases). The CDR3 runs to 16 residues. Trimming took 7 bases from V and 2 from J, leaving 21 bases between them. Germline loops: CDR1 SGHKS, CDR2 YYEKEE (reference sequence). The CDR3 bases are TGTGCCAGCCTCCTTAACCTGCGGCAGGGAAACACTGAAGCTTTCTTT. It specifies CASLLNLRQGNTEAFF. Full variable domain (outside the CDR3, taken from reference TRBV5-5 and TRBJ1-1): DAGVTQSPTHLIKTRGQQVTLRCSPISGHKSVSWYQQVLGQGPQFIFQYYEKEERGRGNFPDRFSARQFPNYSSELNVNALLLGDSALYLCASLLNLRQGNTEAFFGQGTRLTVV.

This chain uses TRBV5-6 with TRBJ1-3; D uncertain. CDR3 length: 17 amino acids. Germline V lookup: CDR1 SGHDT, CDR2 YYEEEE. V was cut by 0 bases and J by 0 bases, with 13 bases left in between. CDR3 loop: CASSLGWTLSSGNTIYF. The CDR3 DNA reads TGTGCCAGCAGCTTGGGATGGACTTTGAGCTCTGGAAACACCATATATTTT.

Remarks on this clone: At the DNA level, this CDR3 is encoded by other sequences in the same sample as well. The chain couples TRBV30 to TRBJ2-5; D is unclear. The CDR3 contains 11 residues. Germline V CDR1 and CDR2: GTSNPN, SVGIG (reference sequence). The V end was cut by 0 bases, the J end by 4 bases, with 3 bases between. CDR3 in DNA: TGTGCCTGGAGTGTATTAGAGACCCAGTACTTC. It yields the protein CAWSVLETQYF.

V and J are TRBV7-8 and TRBJ2-3; TRBD2 aligns across 7 bases. J was trimmed by 2 bases and V by 2 bases; bases with no gene match: 7. The CDR3 length is 16 residues. CDR1 SGHVS and CDR2 FQNEAQ come from the germline V gene. In DNA, the CDR3 is TGTGCCAGCAGCTTATTTCTAGCGGTTTTCACAGATACGCAGTATTTT. It is translated as CASSLFLAVFTDTQYF.